A selection of T cell receptor beta chains follows, all from one sample in a study of blood T cell repertoires in COVID-19. The protocol was immunoSEQ multiplex PCR, while the TCRdb copy is restricted to in-frame clones and leaves out a portion. The sample lists roughly 67,000 clones, approximately 90% occurring once. The sequenced sample was peripheral blood. Every receptor here comes from a woman aged 60 to 75 with acute or convalescent COVID-19. Each CDR3 is given with its conserved first and last residue. Fields, in order: D gene, V gene, clone size, J gene, CDR3 protein, CDR3 DNA. The D gene is left open where the match is weak. The listing skips clone size in some rows; elsewhere it reads once, few, many or a size class.

>-|TRBV11-2|-|TRBJ2-5
CASSIHRSQETQYF
TGTGCCAGCAGCATACACCGATCCCAAGAGACCCAGTACTTC
>TRBD1|TRBV5-1|-|TRBJ1-4
CASSLMTGAENEKLFF
TGCGCCAGCAGCTTGATGACAGGGGCTGAGAATGAAAAACTGTTTTTT
>-|TRBV5-1|-|TRBJ1-2
CASSDQGRTNYGYTF
TGCGCCAGCAGCGATCAGGGAAGGACAAACTATGGCTACACCTTC
>-|TRBV29-1|-|TRBJ2-5
CSVGLRLQETQYF
TGCAGCGTCGGACTTAGGTTACAAGAGACCCAGTACTTC
>TRBD2|TRBV13|-|TRBJ2-1
CASSTPGTSKFF
TGTGCCAGCAGCACCCCCGGGACTAGCAAGTTCTTC
>-|TRBV18|-|TRBJ2-5
CASSSYRDQETQYF
TGTGCCAGCTCATCTTACAGGGACCAAGAGACCCAGTACTTC
>-|TRBV5-6|-|TRBJ1-1
CASSRLTVMNTEAFF
TGTGCCAGCAGCCGACTGACAGTCATGAACACTGAAGCTTTCTTT
>-|TRBV6-1|-|TRBJ2-5
CASREGGLETQYF
TGTGCCAGCAGGGAAGGGGGGCTAGAGACCCAGTACTTC
>TRBD1|TRBV19|-|TRBJ2-3
CASSEGASTSTDTQYF
TGTGCCAGTAGTGAGGGGGCGAGCACTAGCACAGATACGCAGTATTTT
>TRBD1|TRBV14|once|TRBJ2-3
CASSRLDRGVADTQYF
TGTGCCAGCAGCCGATTAGACAGGGGCGTCGCAGATACGCAGTATTTT
>-|TRBV7-2|-|TRBJ2-6
CASSLEQQGSGANVLTF
TGTGCCAGCAGCTTAGAACAACAGGGCTCTGGGGCCAACGTCCTGACTTTC
>-|TRBV13|-|TRBJ2-1
CASSSGAVRAAGNEQFF
TGTGCCAGCAGCTCAGGGGCGGTGAGGGCGGCGGGAAATGAGCAGTTCTTC
>TRBD1|TRBV12-3/TRBV12-4|-|TRBJ1-1
CASSLLDREAFF
TGTGCCAGCAGTTTACTGGACAGGGAAGCTTTCTTT
>-|TRBV4-3|-|TRBJ1-2
CASSQDGGEDYGYTF
TGCGCCAGCAGCCAAGATGGAGGGGAAGACTATGGCTACACCTTC
>-|TRBV4-1|few|TRBJ1-1
CASSSPQGNTEAFF
TGCGCCAGCAGCTCCCCCCAGGGGAACACTGAAGCTTTCTTT
>-|TRBV15|-|TRBJ1-1
CATSRVNMNTEAFF
TGTGCCACCAGCAGAGTAAATATGAACACTGAAGCTTTCTTT
>-|TRBV4-2|-|TRBJ2-3
CASSQERGIGADTQYF
TGTGCCAGCAGCCAAGAAAGGGGGATTGGTGCAGATACGCAGTATTTT
>TRBD2|TRBV6-4|-|TRBJ2-3
CASSDMAGATDTQYF
TGTGCCAGCAGTGACATGGCGGGAGCGACAGATACGCAGTATTTT
>-|TRBV9|-|TRBJ1-6
CASSVDGRWESPLHF
TGTGCCAGCAGCGTAGATGGGAGGTGGGAATCACCCCTCCACTTT
>TRBD1|TRBV5-1|-|TRBJ2-1
CASSIRQGLGNEQFF
TGCGCCAGCAGCATAAGACAGGGTCTCGGCAATGAGCAGTTCTTC
>-|TRBV5-5|-|TRBJ2-5
CASSLRGLQETQYF
TGTGCCAGCAGCTTGCGGGGACTTCAAGAGACCCAGTACTTC
>TRBD1|TRBV5-4|once|TRBJ1-2
CASSPTGGLNYGYTF
TGTGCCAGCAGTCCCACAGGGGGTCTTAACTATGGCTACACCTTC
>-|TRBV7-3|-|TRBJ2-5
CASSTERGETQYF
TGTGCCAGCAGCACCGAGAGGGGGGAGACCCAGTACTTC
>-|TRBV1|-|TRBJ1-1
CTSSPPDRENMNTEAFF
TGCACCAGCAGCCCCCCGGACCGGGAAAACATGAACACTGAAGCTTTCTTT